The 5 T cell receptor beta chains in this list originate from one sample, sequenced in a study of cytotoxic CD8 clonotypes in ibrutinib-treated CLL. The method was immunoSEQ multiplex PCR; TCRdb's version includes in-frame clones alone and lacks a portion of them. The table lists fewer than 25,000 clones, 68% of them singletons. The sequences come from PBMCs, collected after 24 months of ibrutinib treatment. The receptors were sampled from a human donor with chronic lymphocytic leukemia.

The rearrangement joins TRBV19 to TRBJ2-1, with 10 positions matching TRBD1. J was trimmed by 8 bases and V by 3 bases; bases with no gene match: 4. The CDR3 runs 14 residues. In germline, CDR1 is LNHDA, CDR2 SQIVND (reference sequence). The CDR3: CASSIRTGGYEQFF. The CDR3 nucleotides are TGTGCCAGTAGTATTAGGACAGGGGGATATGAGCAGTTCTTC.

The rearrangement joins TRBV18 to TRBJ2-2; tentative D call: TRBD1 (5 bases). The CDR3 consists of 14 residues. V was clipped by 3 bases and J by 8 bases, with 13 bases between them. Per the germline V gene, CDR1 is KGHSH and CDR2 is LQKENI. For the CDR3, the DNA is TGTGCCAGCTCACCCTTAAAGGGGCCAGGGGAGCTGTTTTTT. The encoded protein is CASSPLKGPGELFF.

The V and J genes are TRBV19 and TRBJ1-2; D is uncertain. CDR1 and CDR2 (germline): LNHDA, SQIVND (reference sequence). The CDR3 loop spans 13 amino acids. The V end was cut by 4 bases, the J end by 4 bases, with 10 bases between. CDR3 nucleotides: TGTGCCAGTAGTACGGTTAGGGTCTATGGCTACACCTTC. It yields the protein CASSTVRVYGYTF.

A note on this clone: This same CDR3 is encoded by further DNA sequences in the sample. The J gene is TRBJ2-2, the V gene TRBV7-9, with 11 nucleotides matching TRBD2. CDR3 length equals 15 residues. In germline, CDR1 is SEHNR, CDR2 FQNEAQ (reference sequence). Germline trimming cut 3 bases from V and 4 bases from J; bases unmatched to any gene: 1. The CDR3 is CASSFTSGGTGELFF. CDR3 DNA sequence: TGTGCCAGCAGCTTCACTAGCGGGGGCACCGGGGAGCTGTTTTTT.

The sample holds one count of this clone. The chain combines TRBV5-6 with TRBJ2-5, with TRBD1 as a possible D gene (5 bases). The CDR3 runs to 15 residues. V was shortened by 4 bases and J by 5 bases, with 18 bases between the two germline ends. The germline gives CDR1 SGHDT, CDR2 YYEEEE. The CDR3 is CASSRTTAGWETQYF. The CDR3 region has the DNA TGTGCCAGCAGCCGGACAACGGCCGGTTGGGAGACCCAGTACTTC.